This entry lists 11 T cell receptor beta chains sequenced from one sample in a study of T cell repertoires in cytomegalovirus infection. TCRdb fed the reads into MiXCR, producing one record per CDR3 protein. The sample lists roughly 100,000 distinct CDR3 sequences; about 15% were seen once. Sequenced sample: PBMCs. The receptors were gathered from a human donor in good health (CMV status not recorded). Some clones in this sample may be carry-over from other donors' samples.

This clonotype was recorded a few times. The genes are TRBV5-4 and TRBJ2-3; D unresolved. Germline assignment: CDR1 SGHNT and CDR2 YYREEE (reference sequence). The CDR3 extends over 13 amino acids. V shed 3 bases and J shed 5 bases, with 10 bases lying between them. For the CDR3, the DNA is TGTGCCAGCAGCTCAGACACGGAAGATACGCAGTATTTT. It translates to CASSSDTEDTQYF.

This clonotype was detected a few times. This chain joins TRBV20-1 and TRBJ2-6; unclear D gene. V shed 2 bases and J shed 2 bases, with 7 bases lying between them. The CDR3 contains 14 residues. Looked up from germline, CDR1 is DFQATT and CDR2 is SNEGSKA (reference sequence). The CDR3 region has the DNA TGCAGTGCTAGAACAGTAACTGGGGCCAACGTCCTGACTTTC. Its protein is CSARTVTGANVLTF.

This clonotype was observed many times. This chain connects TRBV6-2 or TRBV6-3 to TRBJ2-1; TRBD2 aligns across 13 bases. CDR1 is MNHEY and CDR2 is SVGEGT in the germline V gene. After removal of 0 bases from V and 8 bases from J, the junction contained 10 bases not matched to a gene. This CDR3 region has 18 residues. The CDR3 here is CASSYSFYRLAGGDEQFF. The CDR3 nucleotides are TGTGCCAGCAGTTACTCGTTTTATCGACTAGCGGGGGGTGATGAGCAGTTCTTC.

This clonotype was seen repeatedly, ten times or more. This chain joins TRBV6-1 and TRBJ2-3; tentatively, D is TRBD2 (6 bases). Germline assignment: CDR1 MNHNS and CDR2 SASEGT. CDR3 length equals 14 residues. The V gene lost 6 bases and the J gene lost 0 bases, with 10 bases spanning the gap. The CDR3 sequence is CASRDYLSTDTQYF. The CDR3 DNA is TGTGCCAGCAGGGACTACCTAAGCACAGATACGCAGTATTTT.

V usage is TRBV12-3 or TRBV12-4 and J usage is TRBJ1-1; 7 nucleotides align to TRBD1. After removal of 1 base from V and 5 bases from J, the junction contained 4 bases not matched to a gene. The CDR3 has 14 residues. The DNA for the CDR3 is TGTGCCAGCAGTTTAGACAGGGGAGAAACTGAAGCTTTCTTT. It specifies CASSLDRGETEAFF.

The chain links TRBV6-5 to TRBJ2-3; 10 nucleotides align to TRBD1. CDR3 length: 15 amino acids. V shed 6 bases and J 0 bases; nucleotides not matched to a gene: 3. Germline assignment: CDR1 MNHEY and CDR2 SVGAGI. CDR3: CASSQDRGSTDTQYF. As DNA, the CDR3 is TGTGCCAGCAGCCAGGACAGGGGGAGCACAGATACGCAGTATTTT.

This clonotype appeared many times. The rearrangement links TRBV7-9 to TRBJ2-1, with D perhaps matching TRBD2 (6 bases). The CDR3 consists of 14 residues. V gave up 3 bases and J gave up 1 base, with 7 bases separating them. Germline CDR1 is SEHNR and CDR2 is FQNEAQ (reference sequence). Written as DNA, the CDR3 is TGTGCCAGCAGCTTGGCGGGGTCCTACAATGAGCAGTTCTTC. Translated: CASSLAGSYNEQFF. Full variable domain (rest looked up from reference TRBV7-9 and TRBJ2-1): DTGVSQNPRHKITKRGQNVTFRCDPISEHNRLYWYRQTLGQGPEFLTYFQNEAQLEKSRLLSDRFSAERPKGSFSTLEIQRTEQGDSAMYLCASSLAGSYNEQFFGPGTRLTVL.

At least ten counts were recorded for this clonotype. The CDR3 loop reads CATSDPTGGYNEQFF. The CDR3 coding sequence is TGTGCCACCAGTGATCCTACGGGGGGGTACAATGAGCAGTTCTTC. The gene calls are TRBV24-1 and TRBJ2-1; 8 bases are shared with TRBD2. The germline CDR1 and CDR2 sequences are KGHDR and SFDVKD. The CDR3 is made up of 15 amino acids. V lost 3 bases and J lost 4; bases outside the gene matches: 4.

The rearrangement joins TRBV28 to TRBJ1-1; possibly TRBD1 for D (5 bases). The V and J ends lost 7 bases and 0 bases respectively, with 12 bases between them. From germline, CDR1 is MDHEN and CDR2 SYDVKM. This CDR3 region has 14 residues. CDR3 nucleotide sequence: TGTGCCAGCACCCTCGGGACGGTGAACACTGAAGCTTTCTTT. Protein: CASTLGTVNTEAFF.

The rearrangement uses TRBV12-3 or TRBV12-4 and TRBJ2-7; TRBD1 or TRBD2 may be the D gene (5 bases each). Trimming left V 6 bases short and J 6 bases short, with 12 bases between. The CDR3 runs 12 residues. CDR3 protein: CASRSPGSEQYF. The CDR3 nucleotides read TGTGCCAGCAGGTCGCCAGGGAGCGAGCAGTACTTC.

This clonotype has at least ten counts. The CDR3 DNA follows: TGTGCCAGCAGTACCGGACAGGGGGCGGACTATGGCTACACCTTC. It specifies CASSTGQGADYGYTF. The chain joins TRBV28 to TRBJ1-2, with 11 bases identical to TRBD1. Germline lookup yields CDR1 MDHEN and CDR2 SYDVKM. The CDR3 extends over 15 amino acids. With V trimmed by 5 bases and J by 3 bases, 5 bases remained unmatched.